The 29 T cell receptor beta chains presented below share a single source sample, sequenced in a study of radiation and T cells in renal cell carcinoma. Indicated time point: blood 4 weeks post-SBRT, at nephrectomy. Treatment specified: 15 Gy SBRT to primary tumor, nephrectomy 4 weeks later. Using immunoSEQ multiplex PCR, the repertoire was profiled, and TCRdb retains in-frame clones only, with some absent. The sample contains fewer than 85,000 clones, 80% to 90% of which appear only once. This material consisted of blood, taken from a patient whose treatment included radiotherapy and nephrectomy. The receptor source for this set is a woman aged 70-85 years with renal cell carcinoma.

The chain carries TRBV5-1 and TRBJ1-4; perhaps TRBD1 as D (5 bases). This CDR3 region has 15 residues. Trimming cost V 4 bases and J 0 bases, with 10 bases left between them. The V gene's germline CDR1 is SGHRS and CDR2 YFSETQ. The CDR3 spells CASSTGDATNEKLFF. The CDR3 nucleotides read TGCGCCAGCAGCACCGGGGACGCAACTAATGAAAAACTGTTTTTT.

The chain uses TRBV28 and TRBJ1-2, with 7 bases identical to TRBD1. V lost 2 bases, J lost 8 bases, and 11 bases stayed unmatched. Germline CDR1 MDHEN, CDR2 SYDVKM. The CDR3 is 15 amino acids. CDR3 coding DNA: TGTGCCAGCAGTTTAGGGTCCGGGACAGTAAGGGGCTACACCTTC. Translation: CASSLGSGTVRGYTF.

The DNA of the CDR3 is TGCGCCAGCAGCCTCGGACTAGCGGGGGGTCCCACAGATACGCAGTATTTT. Translated, it gives CASSLGLAGGPTDTQYF. This chain connects TRBV4-1 to TRBJ2-3; TRBD2 aligns across 14 bases. V gave up 4 bases and J gave up 2 bases; unmatched junction bases: 5. Germline V lookup: CDR1 MGHRA, CDR2 YSYEKL. The CDR3 runs 17 residues.

The chain recombines TRBV7-6 with TRBJ2-3; perhaps TRBD1 as D (5 bases). Germline V CDR1 and CDR2: SGHVS, FNYEAQ. Trimming took off 2 bases at V and 5 bases at J, with 11 bases between the two ends. This CDR3 comprises 14 residues. In nucleotides, the CDR3 is TGTGCCAGCAGCTTATCCCTCACAGGAGATACGCAGTATTTT. This translates into CASSLSLTGDTQYF.

The genes are TRBV4-1 and TRBJ2-3; D is undetermined. Germline V gives CDR1 MGHRA, CDR2 YSYEKL. V lost 3 bases to trimming and J lost 5 bases, with 6 bases between them. This CDR3 contains 12 residues. DNA for the CDR3: TGCGCCAGCAGCCAGGCCGTAGATACGCAGTATTTT. This codes for CASSQAVDTQYF.

J is TRBJ2-1 and V is TRBV5-1, with unresolved D. This CDR3 is built from 12 residues. The V and J ends lost 1 base and 4 bases respectively, with 3 bases between them. Germline V lookup: CDR1 SGHRS, CDR2 YFSETQ. CDR3 in DNA: TGCGCCAGCAGCTTGCTGTACAATGAGCAGTTCTTC. Translated, it gives CASSLLYNEQFF.

The V gene is TRBV11-2, the J gene TRBJ2-7; 8 nucleotides align to TRBD2. Losses at the gene ends were 5 bases for V and 7 bases for J; bases not matched to a gene: 7. This CDR3 comprises 13 residues. Germline V lookup: CDR1 SGHAT, CDR2 FQNNGV. This chain's CDR3 is CASSPLAGGEQYF. The CDR3 bases are TGTGCCAGCAGCCCCTTGGCGGGGGGTGAGCAGTACTTC.

CDR3 protein: CASSQTYEQYF. For the CDR3, the DNA is TGTGCCAGCAGCCAGACCTACGAGCAGTACTTC. V usage is TRBV6-1 and J usage is TRBJ2-7; D remains unclear. V lost 6 bases to trimming and J lost 2 bases, with 5 bases between them. The CDR3 contains 11 residues. Germline CDR1 is MNHNS and CDR2 is SASEGT.

This chain joins TRBV30 and TRBJ1-2, with D hard to call. The CDR3 is made up of 13 amino acids. V shed 0 bases and J shed 0 bases, with 5 bases lying between them. Germline V gene sequence: CDR1 GTSNPN, CDR2 SVGIG (reference sequence). In nucleotides, the CDR3 is TGTGCCTGGAGTGTCGGCCCTAACTATGGCTACACCTTC. It codes for CAWSVGPNYGYTF. Filled out from reference TRBV30 and TRBJ1-2, the complete variable domain reads SQTIHQWPATLVQPVGSPLSLECTVEGTSNPNLYWYRQAAGRGLQLLFYSVGIGQISSEVPQNLSASRPQDRQFILSSKKLLLSDSGFYLCAWSVGPNYGYTFGSGTRLTVV.

This chain joins TRBV11-2 and TRBJ2-7, with a tentative D call TRBD1 (5 bases). This CDR3 contains 13 residues. Trimming removed 0 bases at V and 3 bases at J, with 6 bases between. Germline V gene lookup returns CDR1 SGHAT and CDR2 FQNNGV. The CDR3 sequence: CASSLDRVYEQYF. CDR3 nucleotides: TGTGCCAGCAGCTTAGACAGGGTCTACGAGCAGTACTTC. The complete variable domain, with remaining parts taken from reference TRBV11-2 and TRBJ2-7, reads EAGVAQSPRYKIIEKRQSVAFWCNPISGHATLYWYQQILGQGPKLLIQFQNNGVVDDSQLPKDRFSAERLKGVDSTLKIQPAKLEDSAVYLCASSLDRVYEQYFGPGTRLTVT.

This rearrangement joins TRBV6-5 to TRBJ1-1, with D unresolved. Trimming stripped 5 bases from V and 1 base from J, with 8 bases between. Per the germline V gene, CDR1 is MNHEY and CDR2 is SVGAGI. This CDR3 is built from 13 residues. The CDR3 DNA follows: TGTGCCAGCAGTCCGCGACAGAACACTGAAGCTTTCTTT. Its translation is CASSPRQNTEAFF.

The chain couples TRBV10-3 to TRBJ1-2, with unresolved D. Germline V gene lookup returns CDR1 ENHRY and CDR2 SYGVKD. Trimming took off 0 bases at V and 8 bases at J, with 16 bases between the two ends. The CDR3 has 15 amino acids. The CDR3 DNA reads TGTGCCATCAGTGAGTCGAATGGTCTCCTGGGCGGCTACACCTTC. This sequence encodes CAISESNGLLGGYTF.

The rearrangement uses TRBV19 and TRBJ2-7; 10 nucleotides agree with TRBD1. Per the germline V gene, CDR1 is LNHDA and CDR2 is SQIVND (reference sequence). The CDR3 totals 14 residues. V shed 8 bases and J 1 base; nucleotides not matched to a gene: 5. CDR3 sequence: CASARGQGSYEQYF. DNA for the CDR3: TGTGCCAGTGCGAGGGGACAGGGGTCCTACGAGCAGTACTTC.

This clone appeared once. The V and J genes are TRBV9 and TRBJ1-6, with D unclear. CDR3 length: 14 residues. CDR1 and CDR2 (germline): SGDLS, YYNGEE. V was cut by 4 bases and J by 14 bases, with 19 bases left in between. As DNA, the CDR3 is TGTGCCAGCAGCCCCTCAGGTGTAGACGAGGCCCTCCACTTT. It yields the protein CASSPSGVDEALHF. Combining the CDR3 with reference TRBV9 and TRBJ1-6 gives the whole variable domain DSGVTQTPKHLITATGQRVTLRCSPRSGDLSVYWYQQSLDQGLQFLIQYYNGEERAKGNILERFSAQQFPDLHSELNLSSLELGDSALYFCASSPSGVDEALHFGNGTRLTVT.

The rearrangement joins TRBV27 to TRBJ1-5; 8 nucleotides align to TRBD1. This CDR3 region has 16 residues. V lost 7 bases to trimming and J lost 0 bases; unmatched junction nucleotides: 8. The germline V gene encodes CDR1 MNHEY and CDR2 SMNVEV (reference sequence). The CDR3 DNA sequence: TGTGCCAGCATCAAACAGGGGGTTGATAGCAATCAGCCCCAGCATTTT. This sequence encodes CASIKQGVDSNQPQHF.

This chain uses TRBV19 with TRBJ2-7; D may be TRBD1 (6 bases). The CDR3 has 13 amino acids. Germline lookup yields CDR1 LNHDA and CDR2 SQIVND (reference sequence). Deletions cut 5 bases from V and 7 bases from J, with 15 bases between. The CDR3 coding sequence is TGTGCCAGTAGTGGACAGCGTACGTTAGAGCAGTACTTC. Translated, it gives CASSGQRTLEQYF.

This rearrangement joins TRBV7-2 to TRBJ2-2; D is unclear. In germline, CDR1 is SGHTA, CDR2 FQGNSA. V was shortened by 2 bases and J by 1 base, with 5 bases between the two germline ends. This CDR3 has 14 residues. The CDR3 region is CASSLRLNTGELFF. For the CDR3, the DNA is TGTGCCAGCAGCTTAAGGCTGAACACCGGGGAGCTGTTTTTT.

The chain carries TRBV5-1 and TRBJ2-1, with D perhaps TRBD2 (6 bases). Trimming removed 3 bases at V and 8 bases at J, with 21 bases between. CDR1 is SGHRS, CDR2 YFSETQ, per germline. This CDR3 region has 16 residues. DNA of the CDR3: TGCGCCAGCAGCTGGGGTGGGCAATCGCGGGGTCATGAGCAGTTCTTC. Protein product: CASSWGGQSRGHEQFF. The full variable domain, with the rest looked up from reference TRBV5-1 and TRBJ2-1, is KAGVTQTPRYLIKTRGQQVTLSCSPISGHRSVSWYQQTPGQGLQFLFEYFSETQRNKGNFPGRFSGRQFSNSRSEMNVSTLELGDSALYLCASSWGGQSRGHEQFFGPGTRLTVL.

V is TRBV30 and J is TRBJ2-5; 8 bases map to TRBD2. CDR1 and CDR2 (germline): GTSNPN, SVGIG (reference sequence). V gave up 4 bases and J gave up 5 bases; unmatched junction bases: 12. The CDR3 has 15 amino acids. CDR3 residues: CAWTSGLHLGETQYF. For the CDR3, the DNA is TGTGCCTGGACTAGCGGGCTCCACCTCGGGGAGACCCAGTACTTC.

The V and J genes are TRBV5-5 and TRBJ1-3; 9 bases are shared with TRBD1. The V gene's germline CDR1 is SGHKS and CDR2 YYEKEE (reference sequence). With V trimmed by 4 bases and J by 2 bases, 19 bases remained unmatched. The CDR3 has 20 amino acids. The CDR3 bases are TGTGCCAGCAGCATCTTATCGGGACAGGGATGGCTTAACCCTGGAAACACCATATATTTT. Its translation: CASSILSGQGWLNPGNTIYF.

The CDR3 sequence: CASSRTRGESPLHF. CDR3 nucleotides: TGTGCCAGCAGTCGGACCCGGGGGGAATCACCCCTCCACTTT. This chain connects TRBV2 to TRBJ1-6; weak D call: TRBD1 (5 bases). Germline V gives CDR1 SNHLY, CDR2 FYNNEI. V lost 5 bases, J lost 10 bases, and 15 bases lay in between. The CDR3 length is 14 residues. Supplemented by reference TRBV2 and TRBJ1-6, the full variable domain reads EPEVTQTPSHQVTQMGQEVILRCVPISNHLYFYWYRQILGQKVEFLVSFYNNEISEKSEIFDDQFSVERPDGSNFTLKIRSTKLEDSAMYFCASSRTRGESPLHFGNGTRLTVT.

The V gene is TRBV5-4, the J gene TRBJ1-2; D is uncertain. CDR1 is SGHNT, CDR2 YYREEE, per germline (reference sequence). The CDR3 totals 15 residues. Trimming left V 4 bases short and J 2 bases short, with 15 bases between. CDR3 coding DNA: TGTGCCAGCAGCCGCGAGCCACCCGTAAACTATGGCTACACCTTC. It codes for CASSREPPVNYGYTF.

The chain has TRBV4-2 and TRBJ2-5; D may be TRBD2 (5 bases). Germline values: CDR1 LGHNA, CDR2 YNFKEQ. V was shortened by 0 bases and J by 6 bases, with 17 bases between the two germline ends. This CDR3 comprises 16 residues. CDR3 DNA: TGTGCCAGCAGCCAAGATGGTAGGCTAGCCGGAAAGACCCAGTACTTC. Translation: CASSQDGRLAGKTQYF.

The chain has TRBV7-3 and TRBJ2-5, with 8 bases that match TRBD2. Germline CDR1 reads SGHTA; CDR2 reads FQGTGA. V lost 5 bases, J lost 1 base, and 0 bases stayed unmatched. The CDR3 has 13 amino acids. CDR3: CASSRGGQETQYF. The CDR3 coding sequence is TGTGCCAGCAGCCGGGGGGGCCAAGAGACCCAGTACTTC.

This chain links TRBV11-3 with TRBJ1-6; no reliable D call. The CDR3 loop spans 12 amino acids. V was clipped by 4 bases and J by 15 bases, with 13 bases between them. CDR1 and CDR2 (germline): SGHNT, YENEEA. CDR3 DNA: TGTGCCAGCAGCTCCAGGCCTTTAGTCCTCCACTTT. Protein sequence: CASSSRPLVLHF. Variable domain in full (rest from reference TRBV11-3 and TRBJ1-6): EAGVVQSPRYKIIEKKQPVAFWCNPISGHNTLYWYLQNLGQGPELLIRYENEEAVDDSQLPKDRFSAERLKGVDSTLKIQPAELGDSAVYLCASSSRPLVLHFGNGTRLTVT.

The chain combines TRBV30 with TRBJ1-1; TRBD1 is a possible D gene (6 bases). The CDR3 is made up of 13 amino acids. The V end lost 5 bases, the J end lost 5 bases, and 15 bases lay between the germline ends. Germline CDR1 GTSNPN, CDR2 SVGIG (reference sequence). Here the CDR3 reads CAWDRTSRTEAFF. In DNA, the CDR3 is TGTGCCTGGGACAGGACAAGTAGGACTGAAGCTTTCTTT.

This clone occurred a few times. The genes are TRBV5-4 and TRBJ1-1; 10 bases match TRBD1. The CDR3 extends over 12 amino acids. Germline CDR1 and CDR2: SGHNT and YYREEE (reference sequence). With V trimmed by 3 bases and J by 10 bases, 3 bases remained unmatched. CDR3 in DNA: TGTGCCAGCAGCTCTGACAGGGGGCGAGCTTTCTTT. Its protein product is CASSSDRGRAFF.

The genes are TRBV7-9 and TRBJ1-6; D not certain. Looked up from germline, CDR1 is SEHNR and CDR2 is FQNEAQ (reference sequence). This CDR3 contains 17 residues. Between the trimmed V and J ends, which lost 0 bases and 0 bases, there was a span of 9 bases. In DNA form, the CDR3 reads TGTGCCAGCAGCTTAGCAGGGCCGGGCTCCTATAATTCACCCCTCCACTTT. Its protein is CASSLAGPGSYNSPLHF.

The chain employs TRBV6-1 and TRBJ1-1; 10 bases line up with TRBD1. The germline V gene has CDR1 MNHNS and CDR2 SASEGT. This CDR3 spans 14 amino acids. J gave up 4 bases and V 4 bases, and 3 bases lay outside the gene matches. CDR3 residues: CASSAWTGGTEAFF. For the CDR3, the DNA is TGTGCCAGCAGTGCATGGACAGGGGGCACTGAAGCTTTCTTT.